This T cell receptor (beta chain) emerged from a study of PD-1 blockade in classical Hodgkin lymphoma. Study context: Once every 2 weeks, patients received intravenous nivolumab at 3 mg/kg.

TCRdb's copy holds only in-frame clones and misses some; the assay was immunoSEQ multiplex PCR. Among 75,000 to 100,000 clones listed, about four fifths were seen once. CDR1 and CDR2 from the germline V gene are SGHTA and FQGNSA. Trimming removed 5 bases from V and 3 bases from J, with 10 bases in between. The CDR3 has 13 amino acids. Each and every patient relapsed after autologous stem cell transplantation, and patients got differing brentuximab vedotin exposure. By share, this clone counts as medium-sized. This specimen consisted of peripheral blood mononuclear cells (PBMCs), obtained before the second cycle of nivolumab. This clonotype originated in a human donor with classical Hodgkin lymphoma. The rearrangement links TRBV7-2 to TRBJ1-1; D is uncertain. The CDR3 sequence: CASSIQRDTEAFF. CDR3 DNA: TGTGCCAGCAGCATCCAAAGGGACACTGAAGCTTTCTTT.